The rows below give T cell receptor beta chains drawn from one sample of a study of control samples from healthy donors and cancer patients. Sequencing used immunoSEQ multiplex PCR; TCRdb keeps in-frame clones, though not all of them. This sample has about 120,000 clones; 93% occur once, and the top ten carry more than 2%. Sequenced input: blood. The receptor set was obtained from a man younger than 40 in good health. Each CDR3 is given with its conserved first and last residue.

V gene: TRBV29-1
CDR3 length: 13
J gene: TRBJ2-2
CDR3 protein: CSVEMGWTGELFF

V gene: TRBV14
CDR3 length: 17
J gene: TRBJ1-3
CDR3 protein: CASSQHYPLGAGNTIYF

V gene: TRBV19
CDR3 length: 13
J gene: TRBJ1-1
CDR3 protein: CASSMGDVAEAFF

V gene: TRBV10-3
CDR3 length: 16
J gene: TRBJ2-7
CDR3 protein: CAISGTGTSGGREQYF

V gene: TRBV2
CDR3 length: 14
J gene: TRBJ2-7
CDR3 protein: CASSVVISSYEQYF

V gene: TRBV6-6
CDR3 length: 16
J gene: TRBJ1-5
CDR3 protein: CASSLGTPPSNQPQHF

V gene: TRBV6-1
CDR3 length: 15
J gene: TRBJ1-4
CDR3 protein: CASSEDGTGIEKLFF

V gene: TRBV5-1
CDR3 length: 13
J gene: TRBJ2-2
CDR3 protein: CASSREATGELFF

V gene: TRBV4-1
CDR3 length: 17
J gene: TRBJ2-3
CDR3 protein: CASSQEIDRGQSDTQYF

V gene: TRBV20-1
CDR3 length: 11
J gene: TRBJ2-3
CDR3 protein: CSGYFTDTQYF

V gene: TRBV10-1
CDR3 length: 15
J gene: TRBJ1-1
CDR3 protein: CASSESQAPGTEAFF

V gene: TRBV7-3
CDR3 length: 14
J gene: TRBJ2-7
CDR3 protein: CASSLSGGIREQYF

V gene: TRBV9
CDR3 length: 15
J gene: TRBJ1-3
CDR3 protein: CASSVFRDPGNTIYF

V gene: TRBV6-5
CDR3 length: 12
J gene: TRBJ1-2
CDR3 protein: CASSYGGGGYTF

V gene: TRBV28
CDR3 length: 16
J gene: TRBJ2-3
CDR3 protein: CASSPAPGGGTDTQYF

V gene: TRBV11-2
CDR3 length: 15
J gene: TRBJ1-5
CDR3 protein: CASSLDRAQGEPQHF

V gene: TRBV2
CDR3 length: 11
J gene: TRBJ2-5
CDR3 protein: CASSEGETQYF

V gene: TRBV15
CDR3 length: 14
J gene: TRBJ2-7
CDR3 protein: CATSGPGQEFEQYF

V gene: TRBV6-5
CDR3 length: 14
J gene: TRBJ2-4
CDR3 protein: CASSSPAGGNIQYF

V gene: TRBV19
CDR3 length: 14
J gene: TRBJ2-7
CDR3 protein: CASSITTNSYEQYF

V gene: TRBV19
CDR3 length: 14
J gene: TRBJ1-1
CDR3 protein: CASSWTGEVTEAFF

V gene: TRBV10-3
CDR3 length: 16
J gene: TRBJ1-6
CDR3 protein: CAISESNPGRNSPLHF

V gene: TRBV5-1
CDR3 length: 12
J gene: TRBJ1-1
CDR3 protein: CASHKGKAEAFF

V gene: TRBV7-7
CDR3 length: 14
J gene: TRBJ2-1
CDR3 protein: CASSLSGTHNEQFF

V gene: TRBV24-1
CDR3 length: 11
J gene: TRBJ1-2
CDR3 protein: CATSDWGGYTF

V gene: TRBV19
CDR3 length: 15
J gene: TRBJ1-6
CDR3 protein: CATRDRSSYNSPLHF

V gene: TRBV27
CDR3 length: 13
J gene: TRBJ2-7
CDR3 protein: CATPGQRSYEQYF

V gene: TRBV6-6
CDR3 length: 12
J gene: TRBJ2-2
CDR3 protein: CASTPGAGELFF

V gene: TRBV15
CDR3 length: 16
J gene: TRBJ1-5
CDR3 protein: CATSSSPVSGNQPQHF

V gene: TRBV3-1/TRBV3-2
CDR3 length: 13
J gene: TRBJ1-2
CDR3 protein: CASSQNNGRGYTF

V gene: TRBV6-5
CDR3 length: 15
J gene: TRBJ2-7
CDR3 protein: CASRLGQGGTYEQYF

V gene: TRBV29-1
CDR3 length: 15
J gene: TRBJ1-5
CDR3 protein: CSVSGPTGSNQPQHF

V gene: TRBV19
CDR3 length: 14
J gene: TRBJ1-2
CDR3 protein: CASSPRTGFDGYTF

V gene: TRBV9
CDR3 length: 15
J gene: TRBJ1-4
CDR3 protein: CASSVTGTPNEKLFF

V gene: TRBV28
CDR3 length: 12
J gene: TRBJ1-2
CDR3 protein: CASRTGLRGYTF

V gene: TRBV18
CDR3 length: 13
J gene: TRBJ1-2
CDR3 protein: CAKEGDSSYGYTF

V gene: TRBV6-5
CDR3 length: 12
J gene: TRBJ1-2
CDR3 protein: CASTPDGYGYTF

V gene: TRBV11-1
CDR3 length: 14
J gene: TRBJ2-1
CDR3 protein: CASSPGTSGNEQFF

V gene: TRBV24-1
CDR3 length: 13
J gene: TRBJ2-7
CDR3 protein: CATSDQISYEQYF

V gene: TRBV7-2
CDR3 length: 17
J gene: TRBJ2-6
CDR3 protein: CASSLIDLISGANVLTF

V gene: TRBV7-6
CDR3 length: 15
J gene: TRBJ2-1
CDR3 protein: CASSPYGTGLNEQFF